This T cell receptor (beta chain) emerged from a study of blood T cell repertoires in COVID-19. Study-level background: Whether acute or convalescent, the COVID-19 samples came from the United States, Italy and Spain.

In the original analysis: Amplification of reference gene primers was used by the study to estimate nucleated cell counts. Sequencing used immunoSEQ multiplex PCR; TCRdb keeps in-frame clones, though not all of them. The D gene and trimming were derived from the DNA, and the V and J assignments and clone size from that table. The sample contains 80,000 to 95,000 clones, around 85% of which appear only once. This receptor was obtained from a woman at least 80 years old with active or convalescent COVID-19. Sequenced: peripheral blood.

CDR3 sequence (DNA): TGTGCCAGTAGTCCCAGGGGTTCACCCCTCCACTTT. Encoded protein: CASSPRGSPLHF. The V and J genes are TRBV19 and TRBJ1-6; D perhaps matches TRBD1 (6 bases). Germline V lookup: CDR1 LNHDA, CDR2 SQIVND (reference sequence). The CDR3 length is 12 residues. Trimming removed 5 bases from V and 9 bases from J, with 8 bases in between. The full variable domain, rest sourced from reference TRBV19 and TRBJ1-6, is DGGITQSPKYLFRKEGQNVTLSCEQNLNHDAMYWYRQDPGQGLRLIYYSQIVNDFQKGDIAEGYSVSREKKESFPLTVTSAQKNPTAFYLCASSPRGSPLHFGNGTRLTVT.